The 20 T cell receptor beta chains presented below share a single source sample, sequenced in a study of CD8+CD57+ T cells in acquired aplastic anemia. Patients picked for sequencing had shown CD8+CD57+ cell expansion detected by flow cytometry. Genomic DNA provided the template from which TCR beta VDJ and CDR3 profiles were obtained. One entry per CDR3 protein, called by TCRdb with MiXCR from the reads. The sample contains around 160,000 distinct CDR3 sequences, around half of which appear only once. Sequencing was done on a sample of sorted CD4+, CD8+, or CD8+CD57+ T cells (not recorded which) from PBMCs. The receptors originated from a human donor with aplastic anemia.

The chain couples TRBV25-1 to TRBJ1-6; possible D gene TRBD1, 5 bases. V shed 6 bases and J shed 7 bases, with 7 bases lying between them. The CDR3 is 12 residues long. Germline V gene lookup returns CDR1 MGHDK and CDR2 SYGVNS. The CDR3 region has the DNA TGTGCCAGCAGGACAGCCAATTCACCCCTCCACTTT. Residues: CASRTANSPLHF. The full variable domain, with the rest looked up from reference TRBV25-1 and TRBJ1-6, is EADIYQTPRYLVIGTGKKITLECSQTMGHDKMYWYQQDPGMELHLIHYSYGVNSTEKGDLSSESTVSRIRTEHFPLTLESARPSHTSQYLCASRTANSPLHFGNGTRLTVT.

In its sample, this clonotype was seen a few times. The chain carries TRBV6-1 and TRBJ2-2, with D uncertain. This CDR3 contains 15 residues. Trimming removed 7 bases from V and 0 bases from J, with 12 bases in between. The germline V gene has CDR1 MNHNS and CDR2 SASEGT. This chain's CDR3 is CASKSLRTNTGELFF. DNA for the CDR3: TGTGCCAGCAAGTCCTTGCGTACGAACACCGGGGAGCTGTTTTTT.

This clonotype appeared many times. The rearrangement links TRBV7-6 to TRBJ2-1; no clear D gene. Trimming removed 0 bases from V and 12 bases from J, with 9 bases in between. The CDR3 extends over 12 amino acids. Germline loops: CDR1 SGHVS, CDR2 FNYEAQ. This CDR3 is CASSLAVGVQFF. The CDR3 coding sequence is TGTGCCAGCAGCTTAGCGGTAGGTGTGCAGTTCTTC. The full variable domain, with the rest looked up from reference TRBV7-6 and TRBJ2-1, is GAGVSQSPRYKVTKRGQDVALRCDPISGHVSLYWYRQALGQGPEFLTYFNYEAQQDKSGLPNDRFSAERPEGSISTLTIQRTEQRDSAMYRCASSLAVGVQFFGPGTRLTVL.

This clonotype was found a few times. The gene calls are TRBV28 and TRBJ2-7; D is possibly TRBD1 (6 bases). CDR3 length: 15 residues. V was pared by 3 bases and J by 1 base, with 13 bases between. CDR1 is MDHEN and CDR2 is SYDVKM in the germline V gene. The CDR3 DNA reads as TGTGCCAGCAGTTTTAGTGTCACAGGGTCCTACGAGCAGTACTTC. The encoded protein is CASSFSVTGSYEQYF.

This clonotype has a handful of counts. V gene TRBV24-1 combines with J gene TRBJ2-2; D not resolved. Trimming shortened V by 0 bases and J by 5 bases, and 3 bases separated the two germline ends. The CDR3 has 13 amino acids. In germline, CDR1 is KGHDR, CDR2 SFDVKD. Here the CDR3 reads CATSDLITGELFF. DNA for the CDR3: TGTGCCACCAGTGATTTGATAACCGGGGAGCTGTTTTTT.

The rearrangement links TRBV7-8 to TRBJ2-7, with 8 bases lining up with TRBD1. V gave up 1 base and J gave up 6 bases; unmatched junction bases: 11. Per germline, CDR1 SGHVS and CDR2 FQNEAQ. CDR3 length equals 16 residues. CDR3 bases: TGTGCCAGCAGCTTAGGATCCCGGACAGGGCGCGGCGAGCAGTACTTC. It yields the protein CASSLGSRTGRGEQYF.

The chain is built from TRBV27 and TRBJ1-3; unclear D gene. The germline CDR1 and CDR2 sequences are MNHEY and SMNVEV (reference sequence). The V end was cut by 6 bases, the J end by 0 bases, with 15 bases between. The CDR3 covers 16 residues. This chain's CDR3 is CASSRTGSGSGNTIYF. The CDR3 region has the DNA TGTGCCAGCAGCCGAACCGGGAGCGGCTCTGGAAACACCATATATTTT.

This clonotype has just a few counts. The V call is TRBV28, the J call TRBJ1-1; TRBD1 is a possible D gene (5 bases). Germline V lookup: CDR1 MDHEN, CDR2 SYDVKM. Trimming left V 6 bases short and J 0 bases short, with 5 bases between. This CDR3 contains 12 residues. The CDR3 protein is CASRGVNTEAFF. CDR3 in DNA: TGTGCCAGCAGGGGGGTGAACACTGAAGCTTTCTTT.

There are a few counts of this clonotype. The genes are TRBV9 and TRBJ2-1; possibly TRBD1 or TRBD2 for D (5 bases each). Trimming pared 4 bases from V and 6 bases from J, leaving 14 bases between. This CDR3 region has 14 residues. In germline, CDR1 is SGDLS, CDR2 YYNGEE. This CDR3 is CASSPSGTLNEQFF. The CDR3 region has the DNA TGTGCCAGCAGCCCTTCCGGGACCCTCAATGAGCAGTTCTTC. The whole variable domain, filled in from reference TRBV9 and TRBJ2-1, reads DSGVTQTPKHLITATGQRVTLRCSPRSGDLSVYWYQQSLDQGLQFLIQYYNGEERAKGNILERFSAQQFPDLHSELNLSSLELGDSALYFCASSPSGTLNEQFFGPGTRLTVL.

This clonotype was detected ten times or more. The chain is built from TRBV6-1 and TRBJ1-5; D not certain. This CDR3 has 13 amino acids. Germline CDR1 reads MNHNS; CDR2 reads SASEGT. Trimming shortened V by 1 base and J by 2 bases, and 3 bases separated the two germline ends. As DNA, the CDR3 is TGTGCCAGCAGTGAAGACCGCAATCAGCCCCAGCATTTT. Translated: CASSEDRNQPQHF.

For this clonotype: A read error may produce the germline difference seen at one junction end. The DNA of the CDR3 is TGTGCCACCAGCAGAGTAGTCGGGACAGGGGGGAACGTACATACGCAGTGCTTT. As protein: CATSRVVGTGGNVHTQCF. This chain connects TRBV15 to TRBJ2-3; 11 bases map to TRBD1. Germline V CDR1 and CDR2: LNHNV, YYDKDF (reference sequence). This CDR3 has 18 residues.

This clonotype has ten or more counts. The chain is built from TRBV6-5 and TRBJ1-5; D not certain. Per the germline V gene, CDR1 is MNHEY and CDR2 is SVGAGI. Between the trimmed V and J ends, which lost 2 bases and 2 bases, there was a span of 10 bases. The CDR3 totals 15 residues. The CDR3: CASSYPQERNQPQHF. The CDR3 DNA is TGTGCCAGCAGTTACCCCCAGGAACGCAATCAGCCCCAGCATTTT.

V is TRBV11-1 and J is TRBJ2-7; 10 bases align to TRBD2. The CDR3 length is 18 residues. Trimming cost V 0 bases and J 0 bases; bases outside gene matches: 8. Per the germline V gene, CDR1 is SGHAT and CDR2 is FQDESV (reference sequence). The CDR3: CASSLALDSSGSSYEQYF. CDR3 nucleotide sequence: TGTGCCAGCAGCTTAGCGCTCGATTCTAGCGGGAGCTCCTACGAGCAGTACTTC.

This clonotype was found once. The chain has TRBV20-1 and TRBJ1-2; D is possibly TRBD1 (5 bases). The ends were cut back, 0 bases at V and 2 bases at J, with 13 bases in the middle. This CDR3 spans 15 amino acids. Germline V gives CDR1 DFQATT, CDR2 SNEGSKA (reference sequence). The CDR3 here is CSARDLRDSNYGYTF. The CDR3 coding sequence is TGCAGTGCTAGAGATCTGAGAGACAGCAACTATGGCTACACCTTC.

This clonotype was counted at least ten times. The chain joins TRBV2 to TRBJ1-1; D is perhaps TRBD1 (5 bases). Germline V gene sequence: CDR1 SNHLY, CDR2 FYNNEI. V lost 2 bases and J lost 5, with 12 bases in between. The CDR3 is 14 residues long. CDR3 DNA: TGTGCCAGCAGTGAAATGGGCAGGGAGACTGAAGCTTTCTTT. Its translation: CASSEMGRETEAFF.

CDR3 sequence: CASISGTQYF. The CDR3 DNA is TGTGCCAGCATCTCCGGGACCCAGTACTTC. The chain has TRBV7-2 and TRBJ2-5, with D uncertain. CDR1 and CDR2 from the germline V gene are SGHTA and FQGNSA. This CDR3 is 10 amino acids long. The V end lost 7 bases, the J end lost 7 bases, and 7 bases lay between the germline ends. Full variable domain (outside the CDR3, taken from reference TRBV7-2 and TRBJ2-5): GAGVSQSPSNKVTEKGKDVELRCDPISGHTALYWYRQSLGQGLEFLIYFQGNSAPDKSGLPSDRFSAERTGGSVSTLTIQRTQQEDSAVYLCASISGTQYFGPGTRLLVL.

On this clonotype itself: The junction differs from germline at one of its ends, possibly a read error. The V gene is TRBV10-3, the J gene TRBJ2-7; 10 positions agree with TRBD1. Germline V gives CDR1 ENHRY, CDR2 SYGVKD. There are 14 residues in the CDR3. Here the CDR3 reads CASAGQGGPYGQYF. The CDR3 DNA is TGTGCCAGCGCTGGACAGGGGGGTCCCTACGGGCAGTACTTC.

The chain carries TRBV25-1 and TRBJ2-1; a possible D gene is TRBD2 (7 bases). The CDR3 has 15 residues. CDR1 is MGHDK and CDR2 is SYGVNS in the germline V gene. Trimming removed 7 bases at V and 2 bases at J, with 15 bases between. DNA of the CDR3: TGTGCCAGCACCCTGGGGGGGGCGACCTACAATGAGCAGTTCTTC. This gives the protein CASTLGGATYNEQFF. The variable domain in full, with the rest retrieved from reference TRBV25-1 and TRBJ2-1, is EADIYQTPRYLVIGTGKKITLECSQTMGHDKMYWYQQDPGMELHLIHYSYGVNSTEKGDLSSESTVSRIRTEHFPLTLESARPSHTSQYLCASTLGGATYNEQFFGPGTRLTVL.

The J gene is TRBJ2-7, the V gene TRBV12-3 or TRBV12-4; 9 bases agree with TRBD1. V shed 10 bases, J shed 0 bases, and the junction held 4 bases outside the gene matches. This CDR3 comprises 13 residues. CDR3 sequence: CAIRDRDSYEQYF. DNA of the CDR3: TGTGCCATTCGGGACAGGGACTCCTACGAGCAGTACTTC.

The V and J genes are TRBV3-1 and TRBJ2-1; D gene unclear. Germline CDR1 reads LGHDT; CDR2 reads YNNKEL (reference sequence). The CDR3 totals 15 residues. Trimming removed 0 bases at V and 5 bases at J, with 11 bases between. The CDR3 DNA reads TGTGCCAGCAGCCAAGATGGTGGGTTTAACAATGAGCAGTTCTTC. Residues: CASSQDGGFNNEQFF.